Shown below are 21 T cell receptor beta chains from a single sample sequenced in a study of cytomegalovirus exposure and HLA in healthy donors. It was with 60 Vbeta and 13 Jbeta primers that the PCR ran. Produced via immunoSEQ multiplex PCR; TCRdb's table is partial and in-frame only. The sample includes about 270,000 clones, roughly two thirds seen only once; the top ten take under 2.5%. Sequencing input: PBMCs. These receptors all come from a female donor in good health and CMV-seronegative.

This chain uses TRBV5-1 with TRBJ1-4; D is unclear. The CDR3 has 16 residues. From germline, CDR1 is SGHRS and CDR2 YFSETQ. The V gene lost 0 bases and the J gene lost 0 bases, with 9 bases spanning the gap. The CDR3 sequence is CASSLEGAATNEKLFF. The CDR3 DNA is TGCGCCAGCAGCTTGGAAGGAGCTGCAACTAATGAAAAACTGTTTTTT.

This sequence joins TRBV2 and TRBJ1-1; TRBD1 agrees at 8 bases. With 3 bases clipped from V and 5 bases from J, the junction kept 5 bases outside the gene matches. Germline loops: CDR1 SNHLY, CDR2 FYNNEI. The CDR3 sequence is 14 residues long. The CDR3 here is CASSDQGARTEAFF. CDR3 DNA sequence: TGTGCCAGCAGTGATCAGGGGGCCAGGACTGAAGCTTTCTTT. The full variable domain, in which reference TRBV2 and TRBJ1-1 provide the parts outside the CDR3, is EPEVTQTPSHQVTQMGQEVILRCVPISNHLYFYWYRQILGQKVEFLVSFYNNEISEKSEIFDDQFSVERPDGSNFTLKIRSTKLEDSAMYFCASSDQGARTEAFFGQGTRLTVV.

This clone has only one observation. This sequence joins TRBV27 and TRBJ2-1, with 9 nucleotides matching TRBD2. Germline CDR1 MNHEY, CDR2 SMNVEV (reference sequence). The V and J ends lost 6 bases and 5 bases, in that order; junction bases with no gene match: 8. This CDR3 is 15 amino acids long. The chain's CDR3 is CASRDSSGIHNEQFF. Here the CDR3 DNA reads TGTGCCAGCAGAGATTCTAGCGGGATCCACAATGAGCAGTTCTTC.

The chain joins TRBV27 to TRBJ2-7; D might be TRBD2 (6 bases). The germline V gene encodes CDR1 MNHEY and CDR2 SMNVEV (reference sequence). The germline V and J ends were trimmed by 4 bases and 1 base, with 11 bases remaining between them. This CDR3 comprises 14 residues. The CDR3 DNA reads TGTGCCAGCAGTTACCGCGGGAATTCCTACGAGCAGTACTTC. It specifies CASSYRGNSYEQYF.

V is TRBV4-2 and J is TRBJ2-1; TRBD2 matches at 10 bases. V lost 4 bases to trimming and J lost 1 base; unmatched junction nucleotides: 7. CDR1 is LGHNA and CDR2 is YNFKEQ in the germline V gene. The CDR3 has 17 amino acids. In DNA, the CDR3 is TGTGCCAGCAGCCCAGACTCAGCGGGAGGGTCCTACAATGAGCAGTTCTTC. This encodes CASSPDSAGGSYNEQFF.

This clone was counted between two and nine times. The genes are TRBV7-9 and TRBJ1-2; a possible D gene is TRBD1 (5 bases). Germline V gene lookup returns CDR1 SEHNR and CDR2 FQNEAQ (reference sequence). This CDR3 has 15 residues. Trimming removed 5 bases at V and 2 bases at J, with 15 bases between. The CDR3 nucleotides are TGTGCCAGCAGCCTCGAAGTCAGGGTGAACTATGGCTACACCTTC. Translation: CASSLEVRVNYGYTF.

Notes on this clone: The junction does not match germline at one end; this may be a read error. The gene calls are TRBV6-5 and TRBJ2-7, with 9 bases identical to TRBD2. Germline-derived CDR1 and CDR2 are MNHEY and SVGAGI. The CDR3 runs to 15 residues. CDR3 coding DNA: TGTGCCAGCAGCCGAGCAGCGGGGGGCTCCTACGAGCAGTGCTTC. This encodes CASSRAAGGSYEQCF.

The chain has TRBV5-1 and TRBJ2-1; 9 positions agree with TRBD2. The V segment lost 2 bases and the J segment 9 bases; nucleotides outside the gene matches: 12. Per the germline V gene, CDR1 is SGHRS and CDR2 is YFSETQ. There are 16 residues in the CDR3. The CDR3 DNA sequence: TGCGCCAGCAGCTTAAGTGGGCGGGAGGGCCAATTTGAGCAGTTCTTC. This sequence encodes CASSLSGREGQFEQFF.

The V gene is TRBV28, the J gene TRBJ1-1, with D unresolved. The length of the CDR3 is 13 residues. CDR1 is MDHEN, CDR2 SYDVKM, per germline. The V and J ends lost 2 bases and 4 bases respectively, with 8 bases between them. The CDR3 sequence is CASSLGVGTEAFF. The CDR3 DNA sequence: TGTGCCAGCAGTTTAGGAGTCGGCACTGAAGCTTTCTTT.

V gene TRBV5-6 combines with J gene TRBJ1-2; no clear D gene. The V and J ends lost 0 bases and 3 bases respectively, with 15 bases between them. Looked up from germline, CDR1 is SGHDT and CDR2 is YYEEEE. This CDR3 contains 16 residues. The CDR3 nucleotides are TGTGCCAGCAGCTTGGCTAGTTCTGGCGTATACTATGGCTACACCTTC. Its protein product is CASSLASSGVYYGYTF.

This clone was recorded once. The chain combines TRBV7-2 with TRBJ2-1; D not certain. V lost 5 bases and J 3 bases, leaving 14 bases between the germline ends. This CDR3 spans 15 amino acids. CDR1 is SGHTA, CDR2 FQGNSA, per germline. CDR3 amino acids: CASSITGTNYNEQFF. The CDR3 bases are TGTGCCAGCAGCATTACGGGTACAAACTACAATGAGCAGTTCTTC.

Remarks on this clone: At one of its ends the junction is not consistent with the germline gene, which may arise from a read error. This rearrangement joins TRBV7-9 to TRBJ1-5; D ambiguous. Germline V gene lookup returns CDR1 SEHNR and CDR2 FQNEAQ (reference sequence). CDR3 length equals 12 residues. The CDR3 sequence is CSSSSADQPQHF. In DNA, the CDR3 is TGTTCCAGCAGCTCGGCGGATCAGCCCCAGCATTTT.

The rearrangement links TRBV19 to TRBJ2-4, with 7 bases that match TRBD2. There are 14 residues in the CDR3. Germline trimming cut 7 bases from V and 8 bases from J; bases unmatched to any gene: 11. Per germline, CDR1 LNHDA and CDR2 SQIVND (reference sequence). For the CDR3, the DNA is TGTGCCAGTACCAAGGGACTAAAGTTCGACATTCAGTACTTC. Amino acids: CASTKGLKFDIQYF.

The J gene is TRBJ2-3, the V gene TRBV2; 7 positions agree with TRBD2. V lost 4 bases to trimming and J lost 2 bases; unmatched junction nucleotides: 6. Germline V gene data show CDR1 as SNHLY and CDR2 as FYNNEI. The CDR3 spans 15 residues. CDR3 nucleotides: TGTGCCAGCAGTGGGGAGGGCCCACACACAGATACGCAGTATTTT. It translates to CASSGEGPHTDTQYF.

This clone has more than one count but fewer than ten. The chain carries TRBV5-1 and TRBJ2-3, with D maybe TRBD1 (6 bases). Germline loops: CDR1 SGHRS, CDR2 YFSETQ. This CDR3 has 16 residues. With 3 bases removed from V and 3 bases from J, the gap between germline ends came to 17 bases. CDR3 bases: TGCGCCAGCAGCTCCCAACTTACAACAGGGACAGATACGCAGTATTTT. It is translated as CASSSQLTTGTDTQYF. The full variable domain, completed using reference TRBV5-1 and TRBJ2-3, is KAGVTQTPRYLIKTRGQQVTLSCSPISGHRSVSWYQQTPGQGLQFLFEYFSETQRNKGNFPGRFSGRQFSNSRSEMNVSTLELGDSALYLCASSSQLTTGTDTQYFGPGTRLTVL.

The chain is built from TRBV28 and TRBJ2-5; possible D gene TRBD2, 6 bases. V was clipped by 5 bases and J by 3 bases, with 13 bases between them. The CDR3 spans 14 residues. Germline CDR1 is MDHEN and CDR2 is SYDVKM. CDR3 loop: CASSVLTSKETQYF. CDR3 bases: TGTGCCAGCAGTGTGCTGACTAGTAAAGAGACCCAGTACTTC.

The CDR3 spells CASSLPGGYNEQFF. The CDR3 region has the DNA TGTGCCAGCAGTTTGCCAGGGGGCTACAATGAGCAGTTCTTC. V gene TRBV27 combines with J gene TRBJ2-1; 7 positions agree with TRBD1. The CDR3 has 14 amino acids. V was clipped by 3 bases and J by 3 bases; unmatched bases: 2. The germline gives CDR1 MNHEY, CDR2 SMNVEV (reference sequence).

The chain employs TRBV6-1 and TRBJ1-2; 9 nucleotides line up with TRBD1. J was trimmed by 2 bases and V by 4 bases; bases with no gene match: 5. Germline CDR1 reads MNHNS; CDR2 reads SASEGT. The CDR3 extends over 15 amino acids. CDR3 residues: CASSVAGTGNYGYTF. CDR3 DNA: TGTGCCAGCAGTGTAGCCGGGACAGGGAACTATGGCTACACCTTC.

The rearrangement links TRBV2 to TRBJ1-1; D may be TRBD1 (6 bases). The CDR3 is 16 amino acids. From germline, CDR1 is SNHLY and CDR2 FYNNEI. V was cut by 3 bases and J by 3 bases, with 17 bases left in between. The chain's CDR3 is CASSEGRGGLYTEAFF. DNA for the CDR3: TGTGCCAGCAGTGAGGGGAGGGGGGGGCTGTACACTGAAGCTTTCTTT. Looking up the rest from reference TRBV2 and TRBJ1-1 gives the full variable domain: EPEVTQTPSHQVTQMGQEVILRCVPISNHLYFYWYRQILGQKVEFLVSFYNNEISEKSEIFDDQFSVERPDGSNFTLKIRSTKLEDSAMYFCASSEGRGGLYTEAFFGQGTRLTVV.

In this sample, this clone turned up a few times. This chain connects TRBV4-2 to TRBJ2-7; 11 positions agree with TRBD1. V lost 5 bases, J lost 3 bases, and 9 bases stayed unmatched. The CDR3 is made up of 16 amino acids. CDR1 is LGHNA, CDR2 YNFKEQ, per germline. This CDR3 reads CASSSDRDRGFYEQYF. The CDR3 region has the DNA TGTGCCAGCAGCTCAGACCGGGACAGGGGGTTCTACGAGCAGTACTTC.

The chain combines TRBV5-6 with TRBJ2-3, with D maybe TRBD1 (6 bases). Per the germline V gene, CDR1 is SGHDT and CDR2 is YYEEEE. The V end lost 4 bases, the J end lost 2 bases, and 17 bases lay between the germline ends. The length of the CDR3 is 16 residues. The CDR3 DNA reads TGTGCCAGCAGCGCTAAAACAGGGTCAGTCACAGATACGCAGTATTTT. The encoded protein is CASSAKTGSVTDTQYF. The whole variable domain, remainder taken from reference TRBV5-6 and TRBJ2-3, is DAGVTQSPTHLIKTRGQQVTLRCSPKSGHDTVSWYQQALGQGPQFIFQYYEEEERQRGNFPDRFSGHQFPNYSSELNVNALLLGDSALYLCASSAKTGSVTDTQYFGPGTRLTVL.